The 26 T cell receptor beta chains below were found in one sample sequenced in a study of T cell changes during pregnancy in multiple sclerosis. Sequencing used immunoSEQ multiplex PCR; TCRdb keeps in-frame clones, though not all of them. The sample lists some 43,000 clones; about 94% were seen once. Sequencing used CD8+ T cells from peripheral blood mononuclear cells, obtained in the third trimester of pregnancy. The origin of the receptors is a female donor with multiple sclerosis, enrolled in a pregnancy study.

The chain carries TRBV29-1 and TRBJ2-7, with 8 bases fitting TRBD2. Trimming took 5 bases from V and 3 from J; bases not matched to a gene: 6. This CDR3 spans 13 amino acids. Germline assignment: CDR1 SQVTM and CDR2 ANQGSEA. CDR3 protein: CSVISLADYEQYF. The CDR3 nucleotides are TGCAGCGTTATTTCACTAGCGGACTACGAGCAGTACTTC.

The rearrangement joins TRBV28 to TRBJ2-2; TRBD2 matches 11 bases. Per the germline V gene, CDR1 is MDHEN and CDR2 is SYDVKM. This CDR3 is 15 amino acids long. V lost 11 bases to trimming and J lost 4 bases; unmatched junction nucleotides: 9. This CDR3 is CALSTSGSGTGELFF. The DNA for the CDR3 is TGTGCCCTCTCTACTAGCGGGAGTGGCACCGGGGAGCTGTTTTTT. Full variable domain (outside the CDR3, taken from reference TRBV28 and TRBJ2-2): DVKVTQSSRYLVKRTGEKVFLECVQDMDHENMFWYRQDPGLGLRLIYFSYDVKMKEKGDIPEGYSVSREKKERFSLILESASTNQTSMYLCALSTSGSGTGELFFGEGSRLTVL.

The rearrangement uses TRBV27 and TRBJ2-2; 9 positions match TRBD1. Germline V gene sequence: CDR1 MNHEY, CDR2 SMNVEV (reference sequence). The CDR3 is made up of 16 amino acids. V lost 6 bases, J lost 3 bases, and 8 bases stayed unmatched. CDR3 sequence reads: CASRSQGALDTGELFF. CDR3 sequence (DNA): TGTGCCAGCAGATCACAGGGGGCGTTAGACACCGGGGAGCTGTTTTTT.

V and J are TRBV15 and TRBJ1-5; D possibly corresponds to TRBD1 (5 bases). The V and J ends lost 4 bases and 6 bases respectively, with 13 bases between them. Germline V gene data show CDR1 as LNHNV and CDR2 as YYDKDF (reference sequence). The CDR3 is made up of 14 amino acids. Here the CDR3 DNA reads TGTGCCACCAGCACAAGGAGGGGTGCTCAGCCCCAGCATTTT. Its protein product is CATSTRRGAQPQHF.

The V and J genes are TRBV23-1 and TRBJ1-5, with TRBD1 identical over 8 bases. TRBV23-1 is given ORF status, its function remaining uncertain. The V segment lost 5 bases and the J segment 6 bases; nucleotides outside the gene matches: 12. This CDR3 has 16 amino acids. CDR3 loop: CASSTRGQDSAQPQHF. CDR3 coding DNA: TGCGCCAGCAGTACCCGGGGACAGGACAGTGCTCAGCCCCAGCATTTT.

The V and J genes are TRBV7-9 and TRBJ1-4; no reliable D call. This CDR3 is 15 amino acids long. V was trimmed by 4 bases and J by 7 bases, leaving 16 bases between them. The germline V gene encodes CDR1 SEHNR and CDR2 FQNEAQ (reference sequence). The CDR3 sequence is CASSYPKVAGEKLFF. Written as DNA, the CDR3 is TGTGCCAGCAGCTACCCTAAGGTCGCGGGTGAAAAACTGTTTTTT.

This clone showed up just a few times. This chain links TRBV28 with TRBJ2-2; D is uncertain. Germline V CDR1 and CDR2: MDHEN, SYDVKM. Trimming left V 3 bases short and J 4 bases short, with 9 bases between. The CDR3 spans 14 residues. The CDR3 nucleotides read TGTGCCAGCAGTTTGGGTCCGGGCACCGGGGAGCTGTTTTTT. Translating gives CASSLGPGTGELFF.

The DNA for the CDR3 is TGTGCCAGCAGTTTGATCCCAGGGGTGAACACTGAAGCTTTCTTT. Protein: CASSLIPGVNTEAFF. The chain joins TRBV27 to TRBJ1-1, with D perhaps matching TRBD1 (6 bases). The V and J ends lost 3 bases and 0 bases respectively, with 11 bases between them. CDR3 length equals 15 residues. The V gene's germline CDR1 is MNHEY and CDR2 SMNVEV (reference sequence).

V and J are TRBV7-6 and TRBJ2-7; D possibly corresponds to TRBD1 (5 bases). Trimming cost V 6 bases and J 0 bases, with 9 bases left between them. The CDR3 loop spans 13 amino acids. Germline-derived CDR1 and CDR2 are SGHVS and FNYEAQ. CDR3 DNA sequence: TGTGCCAGCAGATCGGACAACTCCTACGAGCAGTACTTC. Protein sequence: CASRSDNSYEQYF.

This chain connects TRBV7-9 to TRBJ2-1, with D perhaps matching TRBD2 (6 bases). Germline loops: CDR1 SEHNR, CDR2 FQNEAQ (reference sequence). The V gene lost 3 bases and the J gene lost 8 bases, with 14 bases spanning the gap. The CDR3 consists of 14 residues. The CDR3 spells CASSLAREDDEQFF. The CDR3, as DNA: TGTGCCAGCAGCTTGGCCAGGGAGGACGATGAGCAGTTCTTC.

The chain recombines TRBV2 with TRBJ2-3, with 10 bases matching TRBD2. This CDR3 is 16 amino acids long. After removal of 7 bases from V and 3 bases from J, the junction contained 10 bases not matched to a gene. Germline lookup yields CDR1 SNHLY and CDR2 FYNNEI. As DNA, the CDR3 is TGTGCCAGCACTTGGACCCTAGCGGGAGCGACAGATACGCAGTATTTT. Translation: CASTWTLAGATDTQYF.

The chain uses TRBV9 and TRBJ2-1; D ambiguous. Germline V gene data show CDR1 as SGDLS and CDR2 as YYNGEE. CDR3 length: 9 residues. V lost 4 bases and J lost 12, with 5 bases in between. As DNA, the CDR3 is TGTGCCAGCAGCCCCCGGCAGTTCTTC. Its translation is CASSPRQFF.

The genes are TRBV6-1 and TRBJ2-7; 7 bases fit TRBD1. The CDR3 is made up of 15 amino acids. Germline assignment: CDR1 MNHNS and CDR2 SASEGT. Losses at the gene ends were 6 bases for V and 1 base for J; bases not matched to a gene: 9. The CDR3 spells CASSGSQGWSYEQYF. CDR3 coding DNA: TGTGCCAGCAGCGGCTCACAGGGGTGGTCCTACGAGCAGTACTTC.

The genes are TRBV29-1 and TRBJ2-5; 9 bases line up with TRBD2. Unmatched junction bases numbered 2, after V lost 5 bases and J lost 7 bases. There are 11 residues in the CDR3. Germline V CDR1 and CDR2: SQVTM, ANQGSEA. CDR3: CSVRREGTQYF. In DNA, the CDR3 is TGCAGCGTTCGGCGGGAGGGGACCCAGTACTTC.

This sequence joins TRBV7-6 and TRBJ2-7, with a tentative D call TRBD2 (5 bases). V lost 4 bases and J lost 3, with 13 bases in between. The CDR3 contains 14 residues. Germline V CDR1 and CDR2: SGHVS, FNYEAQ. CDR3 in DNA: TGTGCCAGCAGCTACCGGGATAGCGACTACGAGCAGTACTTC. Amino acid sequence: CASSYRDSDYEQYF.

The V and J genes are TRBV10-1 and TRBJ2-7, with D perhaps matching TRBD1 (6 bases). V lost 7 bases, J lost 5 bases, and 24 bases lay in between. The CDR3 sequence is 16 residues long. Germline CDR1 and CDR2: WNHNN and SYGVQD (reference sequence). The CDR3 loop reads CASTRAAGVKRHEQYF. In nucleotides, the CDR3 is TGCGCCAGCACCCGAGCAGCAGGGGTAAAAAGGCACGAGCAGTACTTC.

This chain links TRBV19 with TRBJ2-5; D may be TRBD2 (7 bases). The CDR3 loop spans 15 amino acids. Looked up from germline, CDR1 is LNHDA and CDR2 is SQIVND (reference sequence). V lost 5 bases, J lost 9 bases, and 22 bases lay in between. The CDR3 DNA reads TGTGCCAGTAGTGTTGGACTGAGGGGGGCGGGAGCCCAGTACTTC. Translated: CASSVGLRGAGAQYF.

The chain recombines TRBV27 with TRBJ2-7; maybe TRBD1 (5 bases). The CDR3 runs 14 residues. Looked up from germline, CDR1 is MNHEY and CDR2 is SMNVEV (reference sequence). The V end lost 10 bases, the J end lost 2 bases, and 18 bases lay between the germline ends. CDR3 in DNA: TGTGCCACCTCTCCCAGGGTCCCGGCCTACGAGCAGTACTTC. Protein: CATSPRVPAYEQYF.

The rearrangement links TRBV28 to TRBJ1-5; tentative D call: TRBD1 (5 bases). CDR1 is MDHEN, CDR2 SYDVKM, per germline. With 4 bases removed from V and 1 base from J, the gap between germline ends came to 17 bases. The CDR3 loop spans 17 amino acids. Written as DNA, the CDR3 is TGTGCCAGCAGTTCATGGGCATTGCCAGGGAGCAATCAGCCCCAGCATTTT. This codes for CASSSWALPGSNQPQHF.

The chain is built from TRBV5-6 and TRBJ1-1; D gene uncertain. The CDR3 is 12 residues long. Germline CDR1 is SGHDT and CDR2 is YYEEEE. V was shortened by 2 bases and J by 3 bases, with 5 bases between the two germline ends. The CDR3, as DNA: TGTGCCAGCAGCTTTCCGGACACTGAAGCTTTCTTT. It is translated as CASSFPDTEAFF.

This chain uses TRBV28 with TRBJ2-3, with a weak D call TRBD2 (7 bases). V was pared by 4 bases and J by 4 bases, with 12 bases between. The CDR3 is 14 residues long. CDR1 and CDR2 (germline): MDHEN, SYDVKM. The CDR3, as DNA: TGTGCCAGCAGTTGGGAGGGGGACGCAGATACGCAGTATTTT. The encoded protein is CASSWEGDADTQYF.

The chain combines TRBV7-9 with TRBJ2-3; the D is unclear. V dropped 6 bases and J dropped 0 bases, with 10 bases sitting between them. CDR1 is SEHNR and CDR2 is FQNEAQ in the germline V gene (reference sequence). This CDR3 spans 14 amino acids. The CDR3 DNA is TGTGCCAGCAGTGTAGCAGCTAGCACAGATACGCAGTATTTT. This codes for CASSVAASTDTQYF.

V usage is TRBV19 and J usage is TRBJ2-1, with D perhaps TRBD1 (6 bases). This CDR3 spans 12 amino acids. Germline assignment: CDR1 LNHDA and CDR2 SQIVND (reference sequence). V was cut by 7 bases and J by 8 bases, with 12 bases left in between. The CDR3 nucleotides read TGTGCCAGTACCCTTGGGGGCCATGAGCAGTTCTTC. Its translation is CASTLGGHEQFF.

The V and J genes are TRBV19 and TRBJ2-3; maybe TRBD2 (7 bases). This CDR3 has 14 residues. Looked up from germline, CDR1 is LNHDA and CDR2 is SQIVND (reference sequence). V was cut by 6 bases and J by 5 bases, with 15 bases left in between. The CDR3 DNA sequence: TGTGCCAGTAGCAAGGGGGGGGGCCAAGATACGCAGTATTTT. Translated, it gives CASSKGGGQDTQYF.

This rearrangement joins TRBV9 to TRBJ2-7; TRBD1 agrees at 7 bases. The V gene end was trimmed by 4 bases and the J gene end by 5 bases; junction bases not matched to a gene: 12. This CDR3 spans 15 amino acids. CDR1 is SGDLS and CDR2 is YYNGEE in the germline V gene. The CDR3 nucleotides read TGTGCCAGCAGCCCCCGACAGGGTGGGGACCACGAGCAGTACTTC. Its translation is CASSPRQGGDHEQYF.

CDR3 nucleotide sequence: TGTGCCAGCAGCGTAGACCTACAGATGAACACTGAAGCTTTCTTT. Translating gives CASSVDLQMNTEAFF. V usage is TRBV9 and J usage is TRBJ1-1; D is ambiguous. Between the trimmed V and J ends, which lost 0 bases and 0 bases, there was a span of 9 bases. Germline loops: CDR1 SGDLS, CDR2 YYNGEE. The CDR3 has 15 residues.